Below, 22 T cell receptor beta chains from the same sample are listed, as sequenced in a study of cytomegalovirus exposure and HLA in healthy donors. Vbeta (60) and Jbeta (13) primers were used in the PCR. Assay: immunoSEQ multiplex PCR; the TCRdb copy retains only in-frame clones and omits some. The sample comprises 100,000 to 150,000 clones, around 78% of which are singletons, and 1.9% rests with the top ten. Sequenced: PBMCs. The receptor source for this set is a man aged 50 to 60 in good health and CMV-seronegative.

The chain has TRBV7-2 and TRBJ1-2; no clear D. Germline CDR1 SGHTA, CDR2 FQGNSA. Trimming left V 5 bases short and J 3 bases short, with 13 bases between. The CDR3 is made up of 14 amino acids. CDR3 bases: TGTGCCAGCAGCACGGAGCTAAAGCACTATGGCTACACCTTC. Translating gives CASSTELKHYGYTF.

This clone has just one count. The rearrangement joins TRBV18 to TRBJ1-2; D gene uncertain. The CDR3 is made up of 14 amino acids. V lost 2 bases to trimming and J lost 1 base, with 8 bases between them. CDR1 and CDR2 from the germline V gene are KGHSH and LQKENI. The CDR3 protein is CASSPSANNYGYTF. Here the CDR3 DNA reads TGTGCCAGCTCACCATCCGCGAATAACTATGGCTACACCTTC.

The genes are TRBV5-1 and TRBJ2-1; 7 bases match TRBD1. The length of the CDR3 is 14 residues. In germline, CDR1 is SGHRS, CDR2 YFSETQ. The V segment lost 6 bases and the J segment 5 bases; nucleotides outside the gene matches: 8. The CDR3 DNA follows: TGCGCCAGCAACTCCGGGACAGTGGACAATGAGCAGTTCTTC. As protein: CASNSGTVDNEQFF.

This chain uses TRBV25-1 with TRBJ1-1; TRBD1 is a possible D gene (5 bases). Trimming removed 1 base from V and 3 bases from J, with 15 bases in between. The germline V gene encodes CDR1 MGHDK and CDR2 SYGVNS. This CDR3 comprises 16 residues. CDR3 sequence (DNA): TGTGCCAGCAGTGAATGGACGGCGCCGGGGGACACTGAAGCTTTCTTT. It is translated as CASSEWTAPGDTEAFF.

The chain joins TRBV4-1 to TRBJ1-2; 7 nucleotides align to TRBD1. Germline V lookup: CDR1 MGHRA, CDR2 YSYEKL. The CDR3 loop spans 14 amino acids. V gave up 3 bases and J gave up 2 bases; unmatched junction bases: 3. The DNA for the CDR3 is TGCGCCAGCAGCCAGGGACAGAGCAACTATGGCTACACCTTC. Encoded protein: CASSQGQSNYGYTF.

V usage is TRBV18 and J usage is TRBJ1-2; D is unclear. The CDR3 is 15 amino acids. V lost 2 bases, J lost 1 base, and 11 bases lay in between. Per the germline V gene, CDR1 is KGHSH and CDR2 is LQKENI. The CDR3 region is CASSPYVPGNYGYTF. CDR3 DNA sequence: TGTGCCAGCTCACCATACGTCCCGGGTAACTATGGCTACACCTTC.

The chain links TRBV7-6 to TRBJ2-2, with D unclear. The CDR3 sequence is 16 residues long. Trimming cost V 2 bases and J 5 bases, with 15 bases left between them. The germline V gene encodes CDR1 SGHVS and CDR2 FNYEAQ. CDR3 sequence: CASSLRQDPRTGELFF. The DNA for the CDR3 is TGTGCCAGCAGCTTAAGGCAGGATCCGCGAACCGGGGAGCTGTTTTTT.

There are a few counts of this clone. CDR3 in DNA: TGTGCCAGCAACACACAGGGGAGCACTGAAGCTTTCTTT. Amino acid sequence: CASNTQGSTEAFF. V gene TRBV11-2 combines with J gene TRBJ1-1, with 7 bases identical to TRBD1. Germline assignment: CDR1 SGHAT and CDR2 FQNNGV. The V gene end was trimmed by 7 bases and the J gene end by 4 bases; junction bases not matched to a gene: 6. CDR3 length: 13 residues.

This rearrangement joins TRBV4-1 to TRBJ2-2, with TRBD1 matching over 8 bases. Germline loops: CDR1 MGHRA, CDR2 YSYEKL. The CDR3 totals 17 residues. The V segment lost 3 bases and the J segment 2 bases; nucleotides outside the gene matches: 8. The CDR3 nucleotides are TGCGCCAGCAGCCACTTCGGACAGGGAAAAAACACCGGGGAGCTGTTTTTT. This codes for CASSHFGQGKNTGELFF.

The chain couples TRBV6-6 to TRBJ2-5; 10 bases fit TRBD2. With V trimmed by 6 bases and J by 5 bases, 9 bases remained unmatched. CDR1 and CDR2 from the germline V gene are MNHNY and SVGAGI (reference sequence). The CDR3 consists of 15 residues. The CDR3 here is CASRSGGGGWETQYF. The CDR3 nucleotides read TGTGCCAGCAGAAGCGGGGGGGGAGGGTGGGAGACCCAGTACTTC.

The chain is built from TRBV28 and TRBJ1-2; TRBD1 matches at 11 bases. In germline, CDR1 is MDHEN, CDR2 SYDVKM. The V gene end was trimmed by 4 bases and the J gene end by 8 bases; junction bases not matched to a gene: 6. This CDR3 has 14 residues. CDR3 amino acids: CASSWTGGTRGYTF. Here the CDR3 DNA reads TGTGCCAGCAGTTGGACAGGGGGCACTCGAGGCTACACCTTC.

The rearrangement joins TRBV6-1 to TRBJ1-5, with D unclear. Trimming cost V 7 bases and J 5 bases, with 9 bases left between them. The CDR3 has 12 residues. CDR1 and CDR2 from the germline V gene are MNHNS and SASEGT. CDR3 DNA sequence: TGTGCCAGCAACCCAGGTTATCAGCCCCAGCATTTT. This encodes CASNPGYQPQHF.

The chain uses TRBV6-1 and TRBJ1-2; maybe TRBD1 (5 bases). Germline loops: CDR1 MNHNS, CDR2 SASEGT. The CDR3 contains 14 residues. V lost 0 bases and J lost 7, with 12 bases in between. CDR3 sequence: CASSEAGGFGGYTF. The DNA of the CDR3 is TGTGCCAGCAGTGAAGCGGGGGGATTCGGTGGCTACACCTTC.

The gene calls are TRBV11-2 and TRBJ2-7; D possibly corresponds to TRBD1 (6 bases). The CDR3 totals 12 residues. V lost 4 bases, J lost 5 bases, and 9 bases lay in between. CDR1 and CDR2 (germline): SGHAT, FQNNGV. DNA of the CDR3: TGTGCCAGCAGCTCCTCAGGGGACGAGCAGTACGTC. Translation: CASSSSGDEQYV.

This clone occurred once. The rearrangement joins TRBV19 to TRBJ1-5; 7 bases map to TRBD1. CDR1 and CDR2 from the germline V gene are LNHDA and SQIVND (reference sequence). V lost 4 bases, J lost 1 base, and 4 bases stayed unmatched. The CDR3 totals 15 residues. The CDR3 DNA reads TGTGCCAGTAGTAGGGGACAGCGGAGCAATCAGCCCCAGCATTTT. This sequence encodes CASSRGQRSNQPQHF.

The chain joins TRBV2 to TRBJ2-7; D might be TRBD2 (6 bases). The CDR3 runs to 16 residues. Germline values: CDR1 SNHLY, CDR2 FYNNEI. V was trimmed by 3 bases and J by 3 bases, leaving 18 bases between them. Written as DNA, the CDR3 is TGTGCCAGCAGTGACCCCGGGGCGGGGTTATACTACGAGCAGTACGTC. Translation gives CASSDPGAGLYYEQYV.

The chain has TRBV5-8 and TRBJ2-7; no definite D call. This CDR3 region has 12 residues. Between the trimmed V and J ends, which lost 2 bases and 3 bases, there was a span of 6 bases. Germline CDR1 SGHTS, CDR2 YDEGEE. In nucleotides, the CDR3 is TGTGCCAGCAGCTTTCTGGGCTACGAGCAGTACGTC. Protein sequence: CASSFLGYEQYV.

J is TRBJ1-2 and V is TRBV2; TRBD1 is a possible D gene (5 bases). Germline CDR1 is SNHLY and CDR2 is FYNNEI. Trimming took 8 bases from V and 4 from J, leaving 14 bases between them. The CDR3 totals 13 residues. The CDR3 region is CASCQGVAYGYTF. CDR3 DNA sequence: TGTGCCAGCTGTCAGGGTGTGGCCTATGGCTACACCTTC. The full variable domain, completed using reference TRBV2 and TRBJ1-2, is EPEVTQTPSHQVTQMGQEVILRCVPISNHLYFYWYRQILGQKVEFLVSFYNNEISEKSEIFDDQFSVERPDGSNFTLKIRSTKLEDSAMYFCASCQGVAYGYTFGSGTRLTVV.

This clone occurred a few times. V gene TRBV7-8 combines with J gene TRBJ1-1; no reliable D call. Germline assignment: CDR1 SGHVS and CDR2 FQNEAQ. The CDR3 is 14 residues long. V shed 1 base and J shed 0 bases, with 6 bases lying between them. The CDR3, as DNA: TGTGCCAGCAGCTTAGACAGTGTGAACACTGAAGCTTTCTTT. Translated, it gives CASSLDSVNTEAFF.

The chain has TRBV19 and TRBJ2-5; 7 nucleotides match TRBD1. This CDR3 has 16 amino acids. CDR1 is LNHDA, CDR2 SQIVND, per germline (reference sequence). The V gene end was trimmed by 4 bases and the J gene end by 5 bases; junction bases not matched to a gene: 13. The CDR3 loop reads CASSTAYRGMGETQYF. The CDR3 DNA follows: TGTGCCAGTAGTACTGCGTACAGGGGAATGGGGGAGACCCAGTACTTC.

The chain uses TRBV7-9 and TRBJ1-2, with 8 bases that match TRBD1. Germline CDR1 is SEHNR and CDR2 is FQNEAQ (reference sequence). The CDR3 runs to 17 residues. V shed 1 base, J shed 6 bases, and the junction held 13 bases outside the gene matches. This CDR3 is CASSLVGQDQGVHGYTF. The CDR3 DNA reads TGTGCCAGCAGCTTAGTGGGACAGGACCAAGGGGTCCATGGCTACACCTTC.

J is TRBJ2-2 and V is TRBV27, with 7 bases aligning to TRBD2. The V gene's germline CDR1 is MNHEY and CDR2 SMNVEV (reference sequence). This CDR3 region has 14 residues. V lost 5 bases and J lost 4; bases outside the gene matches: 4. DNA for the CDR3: TGTGCCAGCAGTCAGGGAGGGATCACCGGGGAGCTGTTTTTT. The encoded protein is CASSQGGITGELFF.